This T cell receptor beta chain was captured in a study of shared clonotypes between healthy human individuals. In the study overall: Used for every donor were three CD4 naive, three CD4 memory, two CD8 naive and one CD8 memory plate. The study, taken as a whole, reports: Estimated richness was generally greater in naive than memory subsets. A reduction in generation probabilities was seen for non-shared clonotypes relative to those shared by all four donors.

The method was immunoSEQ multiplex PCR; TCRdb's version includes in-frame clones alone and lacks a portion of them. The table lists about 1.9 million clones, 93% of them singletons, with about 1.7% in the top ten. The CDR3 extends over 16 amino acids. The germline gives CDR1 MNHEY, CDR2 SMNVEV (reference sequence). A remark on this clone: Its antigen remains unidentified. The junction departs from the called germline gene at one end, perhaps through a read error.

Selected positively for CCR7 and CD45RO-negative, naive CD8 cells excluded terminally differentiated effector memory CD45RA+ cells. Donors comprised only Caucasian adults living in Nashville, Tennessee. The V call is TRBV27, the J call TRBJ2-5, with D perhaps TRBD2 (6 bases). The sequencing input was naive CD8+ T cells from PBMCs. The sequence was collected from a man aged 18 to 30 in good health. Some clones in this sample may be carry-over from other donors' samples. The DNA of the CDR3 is TGTGCCAGCAGATTATGGTCGGGAAGCGGGCGAGAGACCCAGTACTTC. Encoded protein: CASRLWSGSGRETQYF.